Following are 28 T cell receptor beta chains from one sample sequenced in a study of neurological immune-mediated disorders. TCRdb ran MiXCR on the 5' RACE reads and lists one entry per CDR3 protein. This sample has about 38,000 distinct CDR3 sequences, with roughly 4.8% found just once. Input material: CD4+ T cells from blood. The source of these receptors is a man in his late teens or twenties in good health.

This clonotype occurred many times. The chain couples TRBV5-1 to TRBJ1-2; 7 nucleotides align to TRBD1. Germline assignment: CDR1 SGHRS and CDR2 YFSETQ. V was clipped by 4 bases and J by 2 bases; unmatched bases: 2. The CDR3 sequence is 13 residues long. The CDR3 coding sequence is TGCGCCAGCAGCCAGGGACAGAACTATGGCTACACCTTC. It encodes CASSQGQNYGYTF.

This clonotype was found many times. The chain joins TRBV6-5 to TRBJ1-2; D gene unclear. Germline CDR1 reads MNHEY; CDR2 reads SVGAGI. The CDR3 covers 16 residues. V lost 0 bases to trimming and J lost 5 bases, with 16 bases between them. Written as DNA, the CDR3 is TGTGCCAGCAGTTACTCAGTTGGGGAGGGAAGGTATGGCTACACCTTC. Translated, it gives CASSYSVGEGRYGYTF.

This clonotype was seen ten or more times. The V gene is TRBV10-3, the J gene TRBJ2-5; 8 positions match TRBD2. This CDR3 spans 14 amino acids. The germline V gene has CDR1 ENHRY and CDR2 SYGVKD. Unmatched junction bases numbered 6, after V lost 4 bases and J lost 5 bases. CDR3 sequence reads: CAISVGGGTETQYF. The CDR3 coding sequence is TGTGCCATCAGTGTAGGCGGGGGGACCGAGACCCAGTACTTC.

This clonotype has ten or more counts. The V call is TRBV5-6, the J call TRBJ2-6; D ambiguous. CDR1 and CDR2 from the germline V gene are SGHDT and YYEEEE. This CDR3 spans 17 amino acids. With 3 bases removed from V and 0 bases from J, the gap between germline ends came to 13 bases. For the CDR3, the DNA is TGTGCCAGCAGCTCCCTAGGCCGGAACTCTGGGGCCAACGTCCTGACTTTC. Translation: CASSSLGRNSGANVLTF.

By share of the sample, this clonotype is medium-sized. The chain couples TRBV7-9 to TRBJ1-2, with 7 bases fitting TRBD1. Germline CDR1 is SEHNR and CDR2 is FQNEAQ (reference sequence). The length of the CDR3 is 15 residues. V was clipped by 5 bases and J by 1 base; unmatched bases: 7. CDR3 region: CASSNLDRNNYGYTF. In DNA form, the CDR3 reads TGTGCCAGCAGCAATCTGGACAGGAATAACTATGGCTACACCTTC.

This clonotype was recorded at least ten times. The chain recombines TRBV5-1 with TRBJ2-1, with TRBD2 matching over 7 bases. Trimming at V came to 4 bases and at J to 0 bases, leaving 10 bases not matched to a gene. From germline, CDR1 is SGHRS and CDR2 YFSETQ. The CDR3 is made up of 17 amino acids. CDR3 region: CASSRLSRGTSYNEQFF. DNA for the CDR3: TGCGCCAGCAGCCGCCTTTCGCGGGGGACCTCCTACAATGAGCAGTTCTTC.

This clonotype occurred many times. The chain joins TRBV5-1 to TRBJ2-7; 7 nucleotides agree with TRBD1. This CDR3 is 14 amino acids long. The trim removed 4 bases at V and 2 bases at J, leaving 6 bases unmatched. Looked up from germline, CDR1 is SGHRS and CDR2 is YFSETQ. Here the CDR3 reads CASSHTGTAYEQYF. In DNA, the CDR3 is TGCGCCAGCAGCCATACCGGGACAGCCTACGAGCAGTACTTC. Supplemented by reference TRBV5-1 and TRBJ2-7, the full variable domain reads KAGVTQTPRYLIKTRGQQVTLSCSPISGHRSVSWYQQTPGQGLQFLFEYFSETQRNKGNFPGRFSGRQFSNSRSEMNVSTLELGDSALYLCASSHTGTAYEQYFGPGTRLTVT.

At least ten counts were recorded for this clonotype. The chain uses TRBV2 and TRBJ2-3; D is perhaps TRBD1 or TRBD2 (6 bases each). The germline gives CDR1 SNHLY, CDR2 FYNNEI. With 7 bases removed from V and 1 base from J, the gap between germline ends came to 12 bases. CDR3 size: 14 residues. The CDR3 nucleotides read TGTGCCAGCAAGGAGGGGGAGGGCACAGATACGCAGTATTTT. Its translation: CASKEGEGTDTQYF.

This clonotype came up many times. This rearrangement joins TRBV12-3 or TRBV12-4 to TRBJ1-5; TRBD1 matches at 7 bases. CDR3 length equals 14 residues. V was pared by 2 bases and J by 2 bases, with 0 bases of the junction left unmatched. The CDR3 DNA sequence: TGTGCCAGCAGTTTAACAGGGGGCAATCAGCCCCAGCATTTT. Its translation is CASSLTGGNQPQHF.

The table lists this clonotype with many counts. In DNA, the CDR3 is TGTGCCAATCGACAGGATAAGCCTTTCTCTGGAAACACCATATATTTT. This encodes CANRQDKPFSGNTIYF. The J gene is TRBJ1-3, the V gene TRBV25-1, with D possibly being TRBD1 (6 bases). The germline gives CDR1 MGHDK, CDR2 SYGVNS. V lost 10 bases and J lost 0, with 19 bases in between. The CDR3 extends over 16 amino acids.

This clonotype was seen ten or more times. CDR3: CASSYPGSEFF. DNA for the CDR3: TGTGCCAGCAGTTACCCGGGCTCGGAGTTCTTC. The chain employs TRBV6-5 and TRBJ2-1, with D unclear. The CDR3 is made up of 11 amino acids. The germline CDR1 and CDR2 sequences are MNHEY and SVGAGI. Trimming removed 2 bases from V and 14 bases from J, with 10 bases in between.

This clonotype was detected many times. This chain links TRBV20-1 with TRBJ1-1; D is unresolved. Per the germline V gene, CDR1 is DFQATT and CDR2 is SNEGSKA (reference sequence). The germline V and J ends were trimmed by 6 bases and 4 bases, with 9 bases remaining between them. CDR3 length: 11 residues. The CDR3 sequence: CSAARSTEAFF. DNA of the CDR3: TGCAGTGCCGCTCGAAGCACTGAAGCTTTCTTT.

This clonotype was picked up many times. The chain combines TRBV20-1 with TRBJ1-2; 7 bases match TRBD1. The CDR3 covers 15 residues. The ends lost 0 bases at V and 4 bases at J; junction bases unmatched: 8. The germline CDR1 and CDR2 sequences are DFQATT and SNEGSKA (reference sequence). The CDR3 DNA reads as TGCAGTGCTAGAGAGCCTAGCAGGGGGGCCTATGGCTACACCTTC. Its protein is CSAREPSRGAYGYTF.

In its sample, this clonotype was seen many times. The V call is TRBV15, the J call TRBJ2-3, with 11 positions matching TRBD2. The CDR3 contains 15 residues. Germline CDR1 and CDR2: LNHNV and YYDKDF (reference sequence). Trimming at V came to 1 base and at J to 5 bases, leaving 2 bases not matched to a gene. CDR3 nucleotides: TGTGCCACCAGCAGAGGGCTAGCGGGGGGAGATACGCAGTATTTT. Its translation: CATSRGLAGGDTQYF.

This clonotype has at least ten counts. The J gene is TRBJ1-1, the V gene TRBV15, with D hard to call. The CDR3 loop spans 14 amino acids. The germline CDR1 and CDR2 sequences are LNHNV and YYDKDF (reference sequence). V was shortened by 5 bases and J by 1 base, with 11 bases between the two germline ends. CDR3 amino acids: CATSARPANTEAFF. For the CDR3, the DNA is TGTGCCACCAGCGCAAGACCGGCGAACACTGAAGCTTTCTTT. Based on the CDR3 plus reference TRBV15 and TRBJ1-1, the full variable domain is DAMVIQNPRYQVTQFGKPVTLSCSQTLNHNVMYWYQQKSSQAPKLLFHYYDKDFNNEADTPDNFQSRRPNTSFCFLDIRSPGLGDTAMYLCATSARPANTEAFFGQGTRLTVV.

This clonotype appeared once. The rearrangement uses TRBV20-1 and TRBJ2-7; D may be TRBD2 (5 bases). CDR3 length: 13 amino acids. V lost 3 bases, J lost 0 bases, and 9 bases lay in between. Germline-derived CDR1 and CDR2 are DFQATT and SNEGSKA (reference sequence). The CDR3 loop is CSARRENSYEQYF. The CDR3 DNA follows: TGCAGTGCTAGGAGGGAAAACTCCTACGAGCAGTACTTC.

The table lists this clonotype with many counts. V gene TRBV20-1 combines with J gene TRBJ1-4, with 7 bases lining up with TRBD1. The germline CDR1 and CDR2 sequences are DFQATT and SNEGSKA (reference sequence). CDR3 length: 14 amino acids. The CDR3 nucleotides read TGCAGGGGCGGGACAGACTCAACTAATGAAAAACTGTTTTTT. Translating gives CRGGTDSTNEKLFF.

Many counts were recorded for this clonotype. The chain links TRBV5-1 to TRBJ2-5, with 8 bases that match TRBD2. Trimming cost V 1 base and J 1 base; bases outside gene matches: 6. This CDR3 has 16 amino acids. From germline, CDR1 is SGHRS and CDR2 YFSETQ. CDR3 loop: CASSLYGGGPQETQYF. The CDR3 nucleotides read TGCGCCAGCAGCTTGTACGGCGGGGGGCCCCAAGAGACCCAGTACTTC.

This clonotype was observed many times. J is TRBJ2-3 and V is TRBV12-5; D is perhaps TRBD2 (6 bases). The CDR3 sequence is 15 residues long. Trimming pared 3 bases from V and 2 bases from J, leaving 12 bases between. CDR1 is LGHNT, CDR2 FRNRAP, per germline. CDR3 protein: CASGFPTGDTDTQYF. CDR3 bases: TGTGCTAGTGGTTTCCCCACGGGGGACACAGATACGCAGTATTTT.

In its sample, this clonotype was seen many times. The chain couples TRBV5-1 to TRBJ1-1; D possibly corresponds to TRBD1 (6 bases). Germline assignment: CDR1 SGHRS and CDR2 YFSETQ. Trimming shortened V by 3 bases and J by 8 bases, and 14 bases separated the two germline ends. This CDR3 is 13 amino acids long. The CDR3 DNA is TGCGCCAGCAGCTCGGAACAGGGAGCCGAAGCTTTCTTT. Its translation is CASSSEQGAEAFF. Drawing the rest from reference TRBV5-1 and TRBJ1-1, the complete variable domain is KAGVTQTPRYLIKTRGQQVTLSCSPISGHRSVSWYQQTPGQGLQFLFEYFSETQRNKGNFPGRFSGRQFSNSRSEMNVSTLELGDSALYLCASSSEQGAEAFFGQGTRLTVV.

This clonotype was counted at least ten times. The V and J genes are TRBV20-1 and TRBJ1-5; TRBD1 matches at 7 bases. Per the germline V gene, CDR1 is DFQATT and CDR2 is SNEGSKA (reference sequence). V trimming: 4 bases; J trimming: 3 bases; junction bases outside the gene matches: 18. The CDR3 consists of 18 residues. The CDR3 here is CSATDRLRFRRANQPQHF. CDR3 nucleotide sequence: TGCAGTGCTACGGACAGGTTAAGATTTCGGCGTGCCAATCAGCCCCAGCATTTT.

This clonotype showed up many times. J is TRBJ1-1 and V is TRBV10-3; D call uncertain. Trimming shortened V by 3 bases and J by 3 bases, and 11 bases separated the two germline ends. CDR1 is ENHRY, CDR2 SYGVKD, per germline. CDR3 length: 14 residues. The CDR3, as DNA: TGTGCCATCAGTGACAGAACGGCGGACACTGAAGCTTTCTTT. Protein sequence: CAISDRTADTEAFF.

Points on this clonotype: Given a much more abundant clone one base away, this may be a read error. The chain uses TRBV10-3 and TRBJ2-7, with unresolved D. The CDR3 spans 12 residues. CDR1 is ENHRY and CDR2 is SYGVKD in the germline V gene. V was pared by 6 bases and J by 3 bases, with 9 bases between. CDR3 DNA sequence: TGTGCCATCAGCACGGAAGTCTACGAGCAGTACTTC. Its translation is CAISTEVYEQYF.

Many counts were recorded for this clonotype. The chain employs TRBV10-3 and TRBJ1-1, with no clear D. The germline V gene has CDR1 ENHRY and CDR2 SYGVKD. V lost 2 bases, J lost 0 bases, and 10 bases lay in between. The CDR3 length is 15 residues. In DNA, the CDR3 is TGTGCCATCAGTGAGACGGAAAGCATGAACACTGAAGCTTTCTTT. Amino acid sequence: CAISETESMNTEAFF.

This clonotype has a count of ten or more. The chain employs TRBV20-1 and TRBJ1-2; D may be TRBD1 (6 bases). The CDR3 runs to 12 residues. The V gene's germline CDR1 is DFQATT and CDR2 SNEGSKA (reference sequence). Trimming removed 5 bases at V and 6 bases at J, with 13 bases between. The CDR3 nucleotides read TGCAGTGCTTTTCTGGGGGCTGATGGCTACACCTTC. It yields the protein CSAFLGADGYTF.

This clonotype was counted ten times or more. The chain links TRBV7-2 to TRBJ1-1; maybe TRBD1 (5 bases). V dropped 5 bases and J dropped 0 bases, with 7 bases sitting between them. The CDR3 is 13 residues long. Germline V gives CDR1 SGHTA, CDR2 FQGNSA. CDR3: CASSQGMNTEAFF. The CDR3 coding sequence is TGTGCCAGCAGCCAGGGCATGAACACTGAAGCTTTCTTT.

Ten or more counts support this clonotype. V usage is TRBV7-2 and J usage is TRBJ2-5, with D unresolved. This CDR3 is built from 15 residues. Trimming stripped 2 bases from V and 1 base from J, with 11 bases between. The germline CDR1 and CDR2 sequences are SGHTA and FQGNSA. The CDR3 nucleotides read TGTGCCAGCAGCTTATCCAAGGTGCTCCAAGAGACCCAGTACTTC. Protein sequence: CASSLSKVLQETQYF.

This clonotype was counted ten times or more. This chain links TRBV19 with TRBJ1-3; D is possibly TRBD1 (5 bases). CDR1 is LNHDA, CDR2 SQIVND, per germline (reference sequence). The ends were cut back, 6 bases at V and 0 bases at J, with 9 bases in the middle. There are 14 residues in the CDR3. CDR3 sequence: CASSRQSSGNTIYF. CDR3 nucleotide sequence: TGTGCCAGTAGCCGACAGAGCTCTGGAAACACCATATATTTT.